These 3 T cell receptor beta chains were all obtained from the same sample, sequenced in a study of OX40 agonist ivuxolimab in advanced cancers. The protocol was immunoSEQ multiplex PCR, while the TCRdb copy is restricted to in-frame clones and leaves out a portion. The table shows 55,000 to 80,000 clones, with roughly 84% occurring only once. Sample: CD4+ or CD8+ T cells sorted from blood, taken in a trial of the OX40 agonist ivuxolimab. These receptors were collected from an adult with an advanced solid tumor such as melanoma, head and neck, liver or kidney cancer.

This chain joins TRBV18 and TRBJ1-5; D is ambiguous. V was clipped by 3 bases and J by 0 bases, with 9 bases between them. The CDR3 extends over 15 amino acids. Germline assignment: CDR1 KGHSH and CDR2 LQKENI. As DNA, the CDR3 is TGTGCCAGCTCACCCCCAAACTATAGCAATCAGCCCCAGCATTTT. This gives the protein CASSPPNYSNQPQHF.

The V gene is TRBV10-3, the J gene TRBJ2-2; TRBD2 aligns across 11 bases. This CDR3 comprises 14 residues. Germline CDR1 ENHRY, CDR2 SYGVKD. V trimming: 5 bases; J trimming: 4 bases; junction bases outside the gene matches: 0. CDR3 sequence (DNA): TGTGCCATCAGTACTAGCGGGAGCACCGGGGAGCTGTTTTTT. Its translation: CAISTSGSTGELFF.

The chain recombines TRBV7-2 with TRBJ1-4; 9 bases match TRBD1. J gave up 8 bases and V 5 bases, and 9 bases lay outside the gene matches. The CDR3 is made up of 15 amino acids. Germline CDR1 SGHTA, CDR2 FQGNSA. The CDR3: CASSPGGQGWEKLFF. The CDR3 DNA follows: TGTGCCAGCAGCCCAGGGGGACAGGGTTGGGAAAAACTGTTTTTT.